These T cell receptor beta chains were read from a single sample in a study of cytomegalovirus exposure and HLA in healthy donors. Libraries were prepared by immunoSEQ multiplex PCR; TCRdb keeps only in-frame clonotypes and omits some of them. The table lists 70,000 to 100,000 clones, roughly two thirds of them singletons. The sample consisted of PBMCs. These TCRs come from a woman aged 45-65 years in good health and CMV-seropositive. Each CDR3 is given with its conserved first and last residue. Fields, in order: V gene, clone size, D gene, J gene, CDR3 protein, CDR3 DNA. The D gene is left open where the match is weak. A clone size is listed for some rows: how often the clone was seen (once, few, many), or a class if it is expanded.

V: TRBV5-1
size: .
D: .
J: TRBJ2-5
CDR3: CASSWDIQETQYF
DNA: TGCGCCAGCAGCTGGGACATCCAAGAGACCCAGTACTTC

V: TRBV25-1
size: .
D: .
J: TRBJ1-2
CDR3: CASDTAHGGEGYTF
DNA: TGTGCCAGCGACACAGCCCACGGCGGGGAGGGCTACACCTTC

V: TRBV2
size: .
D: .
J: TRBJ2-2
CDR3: CASRPQVTGELFF
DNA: TGTGCCAGCAGACCCCAGGTAACCGGGGAGCTGTTTTTT

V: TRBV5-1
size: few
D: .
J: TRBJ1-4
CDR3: CASSLDRVAEKLFF
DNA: TGCGCCAGCAGCTTGGACAGGGTCGCTGAAAAACTGTTTTTT

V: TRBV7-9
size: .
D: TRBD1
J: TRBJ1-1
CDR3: CASSLQGDTEAFF
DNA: TGTGCCAGCAGCTTACAGGGGGACACTGAAGCTTTCTTT

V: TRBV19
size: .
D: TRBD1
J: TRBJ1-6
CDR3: CASSTVIDRGGFSPLHF
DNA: TGTGCCAGTAGTACTGTTATTGACAGGGGAGGGTTCTCACCCCTCCACTTT

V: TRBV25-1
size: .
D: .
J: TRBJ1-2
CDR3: CASSEWKDSDFGYTF
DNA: TGTGCCAGCAGTGAATGGAAAGACTCCGACTTCGGCTACACCTTC

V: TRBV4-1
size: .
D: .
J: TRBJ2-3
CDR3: CASRQEGAGGSNTQYF
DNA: TGCGCCAGCAGACAAGAGGGGGCGGGGGGCTCGAATACGCAGTATTTT

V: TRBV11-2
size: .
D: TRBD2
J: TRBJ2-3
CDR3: CASSKGRGATDTQYF
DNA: TGTGCCAGCAGCAAAGGGCGGGGGGCTACAGATACGCAGTATTTT

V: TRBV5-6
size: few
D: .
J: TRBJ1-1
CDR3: CASSRPGQNTEAFF
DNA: TGTGCCAGCAGCCGACCCGGACAGAACACTGAAGCTTTCTTT

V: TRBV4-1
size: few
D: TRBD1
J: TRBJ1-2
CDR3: CASSPVGTDGYTF
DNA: TGCGCCAGCAGCCCGGTTGGGACAGATGGCTACACCTTC

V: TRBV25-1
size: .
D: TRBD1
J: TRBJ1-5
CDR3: CASSDPSLDRERFQPQHF
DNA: TGTGCCAGCAGTGATCCCTCCCTGGACAGGGAAAGGTTTCAGCCCCAGCATTTT

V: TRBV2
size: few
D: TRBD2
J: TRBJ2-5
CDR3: CASSWGGQETQYF
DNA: TGTGCCAGCAGTTGGGGGGGCCAAGAGACCCAGTACTTC

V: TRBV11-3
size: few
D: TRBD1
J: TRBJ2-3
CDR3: CASSKNRGPTDTQYF
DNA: TGTGCCAGCAGCAAGAACAGGGGACCCACAGATACGCAGTATTTT

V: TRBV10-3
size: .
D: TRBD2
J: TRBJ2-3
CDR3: CAISELSGGASGTDTQYF
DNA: TGTGCCATCAGTGAACTTAGCGGGGGGGCTTCAGGCACAGATACGCAGTATTTT

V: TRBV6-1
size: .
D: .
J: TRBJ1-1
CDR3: CASSIRQLEAFF
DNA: TGTGCCAGCAGTATCCGACAGCTTGAAGCTTTCTTT

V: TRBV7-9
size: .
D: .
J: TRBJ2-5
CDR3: CASSLGRSLLAAQETQYF
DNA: TGTGCCAGCAGCTTAGGGCGGAGTCTACTAGCTGCCCAAGAGACCCAGTACTTC

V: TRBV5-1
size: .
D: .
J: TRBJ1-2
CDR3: CASSLAWGDYGYTF
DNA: TGCGCCAGCAGCTTGGCCTGGGGGGACTATGGCTACACCTTC

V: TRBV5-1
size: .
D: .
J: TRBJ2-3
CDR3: CASSLGQVEGDTQYF
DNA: TGCGCCAGCAGCTTGGGCCAGGTCGAGGGAGATACGCAGTATTTT

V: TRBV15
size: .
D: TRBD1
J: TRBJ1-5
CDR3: CATSRGQGVQPQHF
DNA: TGTGCCACCAGCAGGGGACAGGGGGTTCAGCCCCAGCATTTT

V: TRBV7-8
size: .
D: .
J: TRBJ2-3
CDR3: CASSLWQDSTDTQYF
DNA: TGTGCCAGCAGCTTATGGCAGGATAGCACAGATACGCAGTATTTT

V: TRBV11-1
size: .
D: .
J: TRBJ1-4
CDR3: CASRRTAAVVEKLFF
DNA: TGTGCCAGCAGACGGACAGCCGCGGTGGTTGAAAAACTGTTTTTT

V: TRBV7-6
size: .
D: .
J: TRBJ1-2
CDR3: CASSAGRSGGGYTF
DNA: TGTGCCAGCAGCGCGGGACGGTCCGGGGGAGGCTACACCTTC

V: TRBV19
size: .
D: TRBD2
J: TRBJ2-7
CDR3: CASSDLAGATDYEQYF
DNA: TGTGCCAGTAGCGATCTAGCGGGGGCCACCGACTACGAGCAGTACTTC

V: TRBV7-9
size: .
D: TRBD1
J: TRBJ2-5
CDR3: CSSSLGQGRLEETQYF
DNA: TGTTCCAGCAGCTTAGGACAGGGAAGGTTGGAAGAGACCCAGTACTTC

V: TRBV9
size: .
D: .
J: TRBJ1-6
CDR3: CASSVEDQGTSLLHF
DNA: TGTGCCAGCAGCGTAGAGGACCAGGGAACTTCGCTCCTCCACTTT

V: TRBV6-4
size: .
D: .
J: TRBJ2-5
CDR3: CASSDSKGETQYF
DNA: TGTGCCAGCAGTGACTCGAAGGGGGAGACCCAGTACTTC

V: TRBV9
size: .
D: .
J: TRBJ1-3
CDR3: CASSSRGGVLPGNTIYF
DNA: TGTGCCAGCAGCTCCCGAGGCGGGGTCCTCCCTGGAAACACCATATATTTT

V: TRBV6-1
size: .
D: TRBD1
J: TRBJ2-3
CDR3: CASSVGQGATDTQYF
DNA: TGTGCCAGCAGTGTTGGACAGGGGGCAACAGATACGCAGTATTTT

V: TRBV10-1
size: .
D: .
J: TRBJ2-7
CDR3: CASSESHMVYEQYF
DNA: TGCGCCAGCAGTGAGTCCCACATGGTCTACGAGCAGTACTTC

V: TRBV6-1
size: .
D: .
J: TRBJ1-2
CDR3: CASSGALQGRVSYGYTF
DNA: TGTGCCAGCAGTGGTGCCCTCCAGGGTAGGGTCTCCTATGGCTACACCTTC

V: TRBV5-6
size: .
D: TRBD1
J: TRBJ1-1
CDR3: CASSSTGGTEAFF
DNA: TGTGCCAGCAGCTCAACAGGGGGCACTGAAGCTTTCTTT

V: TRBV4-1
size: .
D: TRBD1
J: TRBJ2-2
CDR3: CASSYGTGGNTGELFF
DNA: TGCGCCAGCAGTTACGGGACAGGGGGAAACACCGGGGAGCTGTTTTTT

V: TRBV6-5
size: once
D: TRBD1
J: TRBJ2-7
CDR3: CASSSRGTGTYEQYF
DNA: TGTGCCAGCAGTTCCAGGGGGACGGGAACCTACGAGCAGTACTTC

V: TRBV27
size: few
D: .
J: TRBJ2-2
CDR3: CASSFYTGELFF
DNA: TGTGCCAGCAGTTTTTATACCGGGGAGCTGTTTTTT

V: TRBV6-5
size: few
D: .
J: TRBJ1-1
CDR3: CASSSQGSLGTEAFF
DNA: TGTGCCAGCAGTTCCCAGGGCTCCTTGGGCACTGAAGCTTTCTTT

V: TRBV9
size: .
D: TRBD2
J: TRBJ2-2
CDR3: CASSRGGAGTGELFF
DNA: TGTGCCAGCAGTCGGGGGGGGGCCGGGACCGGGGAGCTGTTTTTT

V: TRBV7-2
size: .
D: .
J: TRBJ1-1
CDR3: CASSSRTFRPFEAFF
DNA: TGTGCCAGCAGCTCGAGGACTTTTCGACCATTTGAAGCTTTCTTT

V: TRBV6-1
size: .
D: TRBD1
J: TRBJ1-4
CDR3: CASSEETGAHNEKLFF
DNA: TGTGCCAGCAGTGAAGAAACAGGGGCGCATAATGAAAAACTGTTTTTT

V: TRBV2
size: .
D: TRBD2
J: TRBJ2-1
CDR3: CARVPGTSGGGNEQFF
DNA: TGTGCCAGGGTGCCGGGGACTAGCGGGGGGGGTAATGAGCAGTTCTTC

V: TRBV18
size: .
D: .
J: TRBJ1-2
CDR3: CASSPNRDGGDYGYTF
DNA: TGTGCCAGCTCACCGAATAGGGATGGGGGCGACTATGGCTACACCTTC

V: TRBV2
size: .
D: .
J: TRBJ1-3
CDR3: CASSEAWLSGNTIYF
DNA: TGTGCCAGCAGTGAAGCGTGGCTTTCTGGAAACACCATATATTTT